Presented here are 22 T cell receptor beta chains from one specimen sequenced in a study of cytomegalovirus exposure and HLA in healthy donors. 13 Jbeta primers and 60 Vbeta primers were used for the PCR. Here immunoSEQ multiplex PCR was the method, and the copy in TCRdb shows in-frame clones only, minus some. The sample includes 170,000 or so clones, over 60% of them seen just once. Sequencing was carried out using PBMCs. The receptors shown here come from a man in his forties or fifties in good health and CMV-seronegative.

The chain is built from TRBV30 and TRBJ1-3, with D uncertain. V lost 3 bases and J 2 bases, leaving 8 bases between the germline ends. The CDR3 sequence is 13 residues long. Germline V CDR1 and CDR2: GTSNPN, SVGIG (reference sequence). CDR3 in DNA: TGTGCCTGGAGCCACTCGACTGGAAACACCATATATTTT. Translated, it gives CAWSHSTGNTIYF.

The rearrangement uses TRBV18 and TRBJ2-7; 12 positions match TRBD2. The CDR3 runs 15 residues. The V gene end was trimmed by 3 bases and the J gene end by 3 bases; junction bases not matched to a gene: 3. Germline V CDR1 and CDR2: KGHSH, LQKENI. The CDR3 DNA follows: TGTGCCAGCTCACCCCCGACTAGCGGGAGCTACGAGCAGTACTTC. Amino acids: CASSPPTSGSYEQYF.

This clone was seen a handful of times. The chain is built from TRBV11-2 and TRBJ1-3; TRBD1 aligns across 7 bases. V was clipped by 5 bases and J by 4 bases; unmatched bases: 5. In germline, CDR1 is SGHAT, CDR2 FQNNGV. CDR3 size: 14 residues. The CDR3 here is CASSDRVAGNTIYF. The CDR3 nucleotides are TGTGCCAGCAGCGACAGGGTAGCGGGAAACACCATATATTTT.

The chain couples TRBV4-1 to TRBJ2-5, with D possibly matching TRBD2 (7 bases). The CDR3 is 13 residues long. Germline V gene lookup returns CDR1 MGHRA and CDR2 YSYEKL. Trimming removed 8 bases from V and 4 bases from J, with 14 bases in between. The CDR3 reads CASAGGGRETQYF. CDR3 DNA sequence: TGCGCCAGCGCAGGCGGGGGCCGAGAGACCCAGTACTTC.

This clone showed up just once. The genes are TRBV7-2 and TRBJ1-5; D might be TRBD1 (5 bases). This CDR3 contains 14 residues. V dropped 4 bases and J dropped 6 bases, with 13 bases sitting between them. Looked up from germline, CDR1 is SGHTA and CDR2 is FQGNSA. The CDR3 region has the DNA TGTGCCAGCAGCTCTGACAGTCGAATTCAGCCCCAGCATTTT. Protein product: CASSSDSRIQPQHF.

The chain carries TRBV7-3 and TRBJ2-5, with 11 bases matching TRBD2. The CDR3 contains 12 residues. Germline V lookup: CDR1 SGHTA, CDR2 FQGTGA. Losses at the gene ends were 3 bases for V and 9 bases for J; bases not matched to a gene: 0. CDR3 DNA: TGTGCCAGCAGCTTGACTAGCGGGGCCCAGTACTTC. Its translation: CASSLTSGAQYF.

This clone was seen a single time. The chain uses TRBV9 and TRBJ2-2; D unclear. V was trimmed by 2 bases and J by 1 base, leaving 9 bases between them. The CDR3 is 15 residues long. CDR1 and CDR2 (germline): SGDLS, YYNGEE. This chain's CDR3 is CASSVAAQNTGELFF. The CDR3 DNA reads TGTGCCAGCAGCGTGGCGGCACAGAACACCGGGGAGCTGTTTTTT.

This clone was recorded only once. CDR3 coding DNA: TGTGCCAGCAGCCCCGCTTGGGGGACACAAGAGACCCAGTACTTC. Its protein is CASSPAWGTQETQYF. The chain is built from TRBV7-7 and TRBJ2-5; a possible D gene is TRBD1 (6 bases). Germline CDR1 is SSHAT and CDR2 is FNYEAQ (reference sequence). V dropped 5 bases and J dropped 2 bases, with 15 bases sitting between them. This CDR3 region has 15 residues. The complete variable domain, with remaining parts taken from reference TRBV7-7 and TRBJ2-5, reads GAGVSQSPRYKVTKRGQDVTLRCDPISSHATLYWYQQALGQGPEFLTYFNYEAQPDKSGLPSDRFSAERPEGSISTLTIQRTEQRDSAMYRCASSPAWGTQETQYFGPGTRLLVL.

This clone was observed a handful of times. The chain carries TRBV10-3 and TRBJ2-2; D is undetermined. The ends were cut back, 2 bases at V and 5 bases at J, with 6 bases in the middle. Germline CDR1 ENHRY, CDR2 SYGVKD. The CDR3 loop spans 13 amino acids. The CDR3 loop is CAISEAWTGELFF. The CDR3 bases are TGTGCCATCAGTGAGGCGTGGACCGGGGAGCTGTTTTTT.

The rearrangement links TRBV15 to TRBJ1-5; 10 bases are shared with TRBD1. CDR1 is LNHNV and CDR2 is YYDKDF in the germline V gene (reference sequence). V dropped 5 bases and J dropped 2; count of bases not matched to a gene: 9. The CDR3 extends over 17 amino acids. The CDR3 region has the DNA TGTGCCACCAGCCACGGAGCCGGGACAGGGGGCAATCAGCCCCAGCATTTT. This encodes CATSHGAGTGGNQPQHF.

This chain joins TRBV19 and TRBJ1-1; 9 bases map to TRBD1. V shed 6 bases and J 0 bases; nucleotides not matched to a gene: 5. The CDR3 spans 15 residues. Looked up from germline, CDR1 is LNHDA and CDR2 is SQIVND (reference sequence). CDR3 loop: CASRLRDRVNTEAFF. CDR3 coding DNA: TGTGCCAGTAGACTCCGGGACAGGGTGAACACTGAAGCTTTCTTT.

The genes are TRBV27 and TRBJ1-2; D may be TRBD1 (6 bases). This CDR3 contains 12 residues. Germline-derived CDR1 and CDR2 are MNHEY and SMNVEV (reference sequence). V gave up 5 bases and J gave up 8 bases, with 12 bases separating them. For the CDR3, the DNA is TGTGCCAGCAGTCCCTCAACAGGGGGCTACACCTTC. As protein: CASSPSTGGYTF.

In this sample, this clone turned up a few times. The chain employs TRBV19 and TRBJ2-7; weak D call: TRBD2 (7 bases). The germline gives CDR1 LNHDA, CDR2 SQIVND (reference sequence). Trimming shortened V by 4 bases and J by 0 bases, and 16 bases separated the two germline ends. CDR3 length: 16 residues. The chain's CDR3 is CASSNRGARSSYEQYF. CDR3 in DNA: TGTGCCAGTAGTAACCGGGGGGCTAGGAGCTCCTACGAGCAGTACTTC. The full variable domain, in which reference TRBV19 and TRBJ2-7 provide the parts outside the CDR3, is DGGITQSPKYLFRKEGQNVTLSCEQNLNHDAMYWYRQDPGQGLRLIYYSQIVNDFQKGDIAEGYSVSREKKESFPLTVTSAQKNPTAFYLCASSNRGARSSYEQYFGPGTRLTVT.

This clone showed up just a few times. The chain carries TRBV7-9 and TRBJ2-2; D unclear. CDR1 is SEHNR and CDR2 is FQNEAQ in the germline V gene (reference sequence). V shed 2 bases and J shed 0 bases, with 7 bases lying between them. The CDR3 runs 15 residues. The CDR3 protein is CASSLRQANTGELFF. The CDR3 DNA reads as TGTGCCAGCAGCTTACGCCAGGCGAACACCGGGGAGCTGTTTTTT.

The chain employs TRBV11-2 and TRBJ2-5; D is possibly TRBD2 (5 bases). CDR1 is SGHAT and CDR2 is FQNNGV in the germline V gene. Trimming took off 3 bases at V and 2 bases at J, with 19 bases between the two ends. This CDR3 contains 17 residues. The CDR3 DNA is TGTGCCAGCAGCTTTCGGTCGGGGTCTCGCGGTCAAGAGACCCAGTACTTC. Amino acid sequence: CASSFRSGSRGQETQYF. Looking up the rest from reference TRBV11-2 and TRBJ2-5 gives the full variable domain: EAGVAQSPRYKIIEKRQSVAFWCNPISGHATLYWYQQILGQGPKLLIQFQNNGVVDDSQLPKDRFSAERLKGVDSTLKIQPAKLEDSAVYLCASSFRSGSRGQETQYFGPGTRLLVL.

The chain has TRBV29-1 and TRBJ2-2; no clear D gene. V gave up 0 bases and J gave up 5 bases, with 4 bases separating them. This CDR3 is built from 12 residues. Germline V CDR1 and CDR2: SQVTM, ANQGSEA. Written as DNA, the CDR3 is TGCAGCGTTGAAGATCCGACCGGGGAGCTGTTTTTT. It specifies CSVEDPTGELFF.

The rearrangement joins TRBV4-3 to TRBJ2-3, with 10 bases fitting TRBD1. The CDR3 spans 16 residues. With 1 base clipped from V and 7 bases from J, the junction kept 8 bases outside the gene matches. Germline lookup yields CDR1 LGHNA and CDR2 YSLEER. DNA of the CDR3: TGCGCCAGCAGCCAAGCCACGACAGGGGGCAGTAATACGCAGTATTTT. Translation: CASSQATTGGSNTQYF.

This chain connects TRBV10-3 to TRBJ2-2; D might be TRBD1 (5 bases). CDR3 length: 14 residues. In germline, CDR1 is ENHRY, CDR2 SYGVKD. Trimming took 6 bases from V and 0 from J, leaving 8 bases between them. CDR3 sequence (DNA): TGTGCCATCAGAGGACAAACGAACACCGGGGAGCTGTTTTTT. Amino acid sequence: CAIRGQTNTGELFF.

The V call is TRBV30, the J call TRBJ2-5, with 14 bases aligning to TRBD2. Germline V gives CDR1 GTSNPN, CDR2 SVGIG (reference sequence). V trimming: 5 bases; J trimming: 5 bases; junction bases outside the gene matches: 4. The CDR3 loop spans 14 amino acids. CDR3 sequence: CAWGLAGGYETQYF. DNA of the CDR3: TGTGCCTGGGGACTAGCGGGAGGCTATGAGACCCAGTACTTC. Using reference TRBV30 and TRBJ2-5 for the parts outside the CDR3, the full variable domain is SQTIHQWPATLVQPVGSPLSLECTVEGTSNPNLYWYRQAAGRGLQLLFYSVGIGQISSEVPQNLSASRPQDRQFILSSKKLLLSDSGFYLCAWGLAGGYETQYFGPGTRLLVL.

This clone was seen just once. This chain joins TRBV4-3 and TRBJ1-2; 7 bases are shared with TRBD1. Trimming cost V 4 bases and J 4 bases; bases outside gene matches: 9. The CDR3 is made up of 15 amino acids. Germline V gene sequence: CDR1 LGHNA, CDR2 YSLEER. CDR3 sequence: CASSRDLGGVYGYTF. The CDR3 nucleotides are TGCGCCAGCAGCCGAGATTTAGGGGGCGTCTATGGCTACACCTTC.

The J gene is TRBJ1-4, the V gene TRBV5-4; D is possibly TRBD1 (5 bases). CDR3 length: 15 residues. Germline CDR1 and CDR2: SGHNT and YYREEE (reference sequence). V was trimmed by 4 bases and J by 4 bases, leaving 14 bases between them. The CDR3 nucleotides are TGTGCCAGCAGCAGCGGACGGGGGAGTAATGAAAAACTGTTTTTT. It yields the protein CASSSGRGSNEKLFF.

The chain uses TRBV18 and TRBJ1-4; 7 bases match TRBD1. The CDR3 runs to 13 residues. Germline V gives CDR1 KGHSH, CDR2 LQKENI. The trim removed 8 bases at V and 4 bases at J, leaving 4 bases unmatched. CDR3 DNA: TGTGCCAGCCAGGGACAGAGTAATGAAAAACTGTTTTTT. It encodes CASQGQSNEKLFF.